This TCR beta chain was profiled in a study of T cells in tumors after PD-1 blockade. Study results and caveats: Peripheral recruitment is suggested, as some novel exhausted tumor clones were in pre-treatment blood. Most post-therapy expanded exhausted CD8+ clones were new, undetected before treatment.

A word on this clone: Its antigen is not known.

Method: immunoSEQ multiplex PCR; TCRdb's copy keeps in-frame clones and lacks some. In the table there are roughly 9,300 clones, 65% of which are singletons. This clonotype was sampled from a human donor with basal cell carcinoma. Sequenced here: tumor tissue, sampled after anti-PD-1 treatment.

The CDR3 reads CASSGQAQSPLHF. In DNA form, the CDR3 reads TGCGCCAGCAGTGGGCAGGCGCAATCACCCCTCCACTTT. The V and J genes are TRBV5-1 and TRBJ1-6, with D unresolved. The germline V and J ends were trimmed by 5 bases and 10 bases, with 13 bases remaining between them. Germline assignment: CDR1 SGHRS and CDR2 YFSETQ. CDR3 length: 13 residues. Using reference TRBV5-1 and TRBJ1-6 for the parts outside the CDR3, the full variable domain is KAGVTQTPRYLIKTRGQQVTLSCSPISGHRSVSWYQQTPGQGLQFLFEYFSETQRNKGNFPGRFSGRQFSNSRSEMNVSTLELGDSALYLCASSGQAQSPLHFGNGTRLTVT.